Listed below are T cell receptor beta chains from one sample, sequenced in a study of T-cell memory formation after mild COVID-19. One entry per CDR3 protein, called by TCRdb with MiXCR from the 5' RACE reads. The sample lists hundreds of thousands of distinct CDR3 sequences; approximately 21% were seen once. Source material: PBMCs or a T cell subset sorted from them (not recorded which). These receptor sequences come from an adult woman who had mild COVID-19 (a few samples of this study predate the infection). Cell type and time point are not known. Both conserved end residues are part of each CDR3. D genes are given only for firm matches. The listing skips clone size in some rows; elsewhere it reads once, few, many or a size class.

few | TRBJ2-7 | TRBV6-5 | NA | CASSLRPSHNYEQYF | TGTGCCAGCAGTCTCAGGCCATCCCACAACTACGAGCAGTACTTC
NA | TRBJ2-2 | TRBV19 | NA | CASAKAGELFF | TGTGCCAGCGCTAAGGCCGGGGAGCTGTTTTTT
NA | TRBJ2-7 | TRBV11-3 | NA | CASSLNPGSYEQYF | TGTGCCAGCAGCCTGAACCCAGGCTCCTACGAGCAGTACTTC
few | TRBJ1-4 | TRBV19 | TRBD1 | CASSSAPRGPGLFF | TGTGCCAGTAGTTCCGCCCCCAGGGGGCCAGGGCTGTTTTTT
NA | TRBJ2-1 | TRBV18 | TRBD1 | CANSQGAQNNEQFF | TGTGCCAACTCCCAGGGGGCGCAGAACAATGAGCAGTTCTTC
few | TRBJ1-5 | TRBV12-3/TRBV12-4 | NA | CASSSLGDQPQHF | TGTGCCAGCAGTTCCCTCGGGGATCAGCCCCAGCATTTT
few | TRBJ1-1 | TRBV5-1 | NA | CASSLAPRQERNTEAFF | TGCGCCAGCAGCTTGGCCCCCCGCCAGGAAAGGAACACTGAAGCTTTCTTT
few | TRBJ2-3 | TRBV23-1 | TRBD1 | CASSQSEPGQSIDTQYF | TGCGCCAGCAGTCAATCGGAGCCGGGACAGTCCATCGATACGCAGTATTTT
NA | TRBJ2-6 | TRBV5-1 | TRBD1 | CASSSAPGGSSGANVLTF | TGCGCCAGCAGCTCGGCCCCAGGGGGCAGTTCTGGGGCCAACGTCCTGACTTTC
few | TRBJ2-5 | TRBV4-1 | NA | CASSQGPRETQYF | TGCGCCAGCAGCCAAGGACCGCGGGAGACCCAGTACTTC
few | TRBJ2-7 | TRBV20-1 | NA | CSAYDYEQYF | TGCAGTGCGTACGACTACGAGCAGTACTTC
NA | TRBJ2-5 | TRBV5-1 | TRBD2 | CASSIGTSGAETQYF | TGCGCCAGCAGCATAGGGACTAGCGGGGCGGAGACCCAGTACTTC
NA | TRBJ2-2 | TRBV27 | NA | CASAPGAAGELFF | TGTGCCAGTGCTCCGGGGGCTGCCGGGGAGCTGTTTTTT
many | TRBJ1-5 | TRBV5-5 | NA | CASSLAVGQPQHF | TGTGCCAGCAGCTTGGCGGTGGGACAGCCCCAGCATTTT
NA | TRBJ1-5 | TRBV6-2/TRBV6-3 | NA | CASRQEGWYSNQPQHF | TGTGCCAGCCGACAGGAGGGCTGGTATAGCAATCAGCCCCAGCATTTT
NA | TRBJ1-1 | TRBV27 | NA | CASRRRGAGEAFF | TGTGCCAGCAGACGGAGGGGGGCTGGTGAAGCTTTCTTT
NA | TRBJ2-1 | TRBV7-7 | NA | CASSPGLGNEQFF | TGTGCTAGCAGCCCGGGGCTGGGCAATGAGCAGTTCTTC
NA | TRBJ2-7 | TRBV12-3/TRBV12-4 | NA | CASSFGGLTSEQYF | TGTGCCAGCAGTTTCGGGGGGCTCACGTCCGAGCAGTACTTC
once | TRBJ1-4 | TRBV5-1 | NA | CASSRRDGKNEKLFF | TGCGCCAGCAGCCGCCGGGACGGGAAAAATGAAAAACTGTTTTTT
NA | TRBJ2-3 | TRBV11-2 | TRBD2 | CASTERLSGWRTDTQYF | TGTGCCAGCACCGAACGACTTAGCGGGTGGCGCACAGATACGCAGTATTTT
NA | TRBJ1-3 | TRBV19 | NA | CASSSGGGRDGNTIYF | TGTGCCAGTAGCTCCGGGGGGGGCCGTGATGGAAACACCATATATTTT
NA | TRBJ2-3 | TRBV19 | NA | CASSISPADTQYF | TGTGCCAGTAGTATATCCCCCGCAGATACGCAGTATTTT
NA | TRBJ1-1 | TRBV30 | TRBD1 | CAWNPGQGYTEAFF | TGTGCCTGGAACCCGGGACAGGGATACACTGAAGCTTTCTTT
NA | TRBJ1-6 | TRBV6-5 | TRBD1 | CASSYSGTGMRNSPLHF | TGTGCCAGCAGCTACAGCGGGACAGGGATGCGGAATTCACCCCTCCACTTT
NA | TRBJ2-2 | TRBV7-3 | TRBD1 | CASSRQGPNTGELFF | TGTGCCAGCAGCCGACAGGGCCCTAACACCGGGGAGCTGTTTTTT
once | TRBJ2-1 | TRBV7-8 | NA | CASSLGQRRLDLGEQFF | TGTGCCAGCAGCCTTGGACAGCGTCGTCTTGACCTCGGTGAGCAGTTCTTC
NA | TRBJ2-1 | TRBV6-5 | TRBD2 | CASSFLRGGSNNEQFF | TGTGCCAGCAGTTTTTTGCGGGGGGGCTCGAACAATGAGCAGTTCTTC
NA | TRBJ1-2 | TRBV12-3/TRBV12-4 | NA | CASSSSGVGGYTF | TGTGCCAGCAGTTCCAGCGGGGTGGGCGGCTACACCTTC
many | TRBJ1-5 | TRBV24-1 | NA | CATSEGGTNQPQHF | TGTGCCACCAGTGAAGGGGGGACCAATCAGCCCCAGCATTTT
many | TRBJ2-2 | TRBV6-6 | TRBD2 | CASSYREASGDGELFF | TGTGCCAGCAGTTACAGAGAGGCTAGCGGAGATGGGGAGCTGTTTTTT
NA | TRBJ2-7 | TRBV18 | TRBD1 | CASSSRQGAEQYF | TGTGCCAGCTCTAGTCGACAGGGTGCCGAGCAGTACTTC
NA | TRBJ2-3 | TRBV5-1 | NA | CASIAGGRTDTQYF | TGCGCCAGCATTGCAGGGGGGAGGACAGATACGCAGTATTTT
few | TRBJ1-2 | TRBV6-2/TRBV6-3 | NA | CASSRPKQGGQPWDYGYTF | TGTGCCAGCAGCCGCCCCAAGCAAGGTGGACAGCCCTGGGACTATGGCTACACCTTC
few | TRBJ1-1 | TRBV25-1 | NA | CASRPGNTEAFF | TGTGCCAGCAGACCAGGGAACACTGAAGCTTTCTTT
many | TRBJ2-1 | TRBV5-1 | TRBD2 | CASSPTLSGSNNEQFF | TGCGCCAGCAGCCCGACCTTGAGCGGGAGCAACAATGAGCAGTTCTTC
few | TRBJ1-5 | TRBV12-3/TRBV12-4 | TRBD1 | CASTRTGDVQPQHF | TGTGCCAGCACCAGGACAGGGGATGTTCAGCCCCAGCATTTT